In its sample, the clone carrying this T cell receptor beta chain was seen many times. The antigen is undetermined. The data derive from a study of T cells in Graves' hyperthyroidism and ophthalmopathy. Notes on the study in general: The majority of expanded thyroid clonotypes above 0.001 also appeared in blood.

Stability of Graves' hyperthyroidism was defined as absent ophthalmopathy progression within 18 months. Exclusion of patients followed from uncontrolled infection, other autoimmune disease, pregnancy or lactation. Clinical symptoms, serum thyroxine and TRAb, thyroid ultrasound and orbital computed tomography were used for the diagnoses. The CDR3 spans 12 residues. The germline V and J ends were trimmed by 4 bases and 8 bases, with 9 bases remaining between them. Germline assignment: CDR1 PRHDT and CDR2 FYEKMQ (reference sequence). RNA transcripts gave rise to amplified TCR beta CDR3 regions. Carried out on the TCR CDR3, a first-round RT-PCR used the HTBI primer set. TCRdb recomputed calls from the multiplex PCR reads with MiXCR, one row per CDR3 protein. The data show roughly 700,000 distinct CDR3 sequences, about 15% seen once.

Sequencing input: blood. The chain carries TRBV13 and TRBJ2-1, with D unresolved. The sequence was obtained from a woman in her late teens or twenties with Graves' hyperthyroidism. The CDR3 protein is CASSSGRDEQFF. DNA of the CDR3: TGTGCCAGCAGCTCTGGTCGCGATGAGCAGTTCTTC.